A single sample gave rise to the 20 T cell receptor beta chains below, sequenced in a study of OX40 agonist ivuxolimab in advanced cancers. Assay used: immunoSEQ multiplex PCR; TCRdb lists only in-frame clones, some missing. This sample has approximately 41,000 clones, with approximately 80% found just once. This sample comprised CD4+ or CD8+ T cells sorted from blood, obtained in a trial of the OX40 agonist ivuxolimab. Receptors were obtained from an adult with an advanced solid tumor such as melanoma, head and neck, liver or kidney cancer.

V gene TRBV7-9 combines with J gene TRBJ1-1; TRBD1 might be the D (5 bases). The CDR3 totals 14 residues. Germline V lookup: CDR1 SEHNR, CDR2 FQNEAQ (reference sequence). With 6 bases removed from V and 4 bases from J, the gap between germline ends came to 15 bases. CDR3 nucleotides: TGTGCCAGCAGACAGCCAAGGGACTTCACTGAAGCTTTCTTT. Translation gives CASRQPRDFTEAFF.

This clone was counted once. The chain is built from TRBV5-8 and TRBJ2-5; the match to TRBD2 covers 10 bases. Germline-derived CDR1 and CDR2 are SGHTS and YDEGEE. This CDR3 is 18 amino acids long. V was pared by 1 base and J by 1 base, with 10 bases of the junction left unmatched. CDR3 region: CASSLWASGRVRQETQYF. CDR3 coding DNA: TGTGCCAGCAGCTTGTGGGCTAGCGGGAGAGTCCGCCAAGAGACCCAGTACTTC. Full variable domain (rest looked up from reference TRBV5-8 and TRBJ2-5): EAGVTQSPTHLIKTRGQQATLRCSPISGHTSVYWYQQALGLGLQFLLWYDEGEERNRGNFPPRFSGRQFPNYSSELNVNALELEDSALYLCASSLWASGRVRQETQYFGPGTRLLVL.

The genes are TRBV27 and TRBJ1-1; a possible D gene is TRBD1 (5 bases). Trimming removed 3 bases at V and 1 base at J, with 9 bases between. Germline assignment: CDR1 MNHEY and CDR2 SMNVEV (reference sequence). The CDR3 spans 14 residues. The CDR3: CASSFNGGNTEAFF. The CDR3 DNA is TGTGCCAGCAGTTTCAATGGGGGGAACACTGAAGCTTTCTTT.

The chain recombines TRBV7-9 with TRBJ2-7; D is unresolved. Trimming stripped 1 base from V and 6 bases from J, with 7 bases between. From germline, CDR1 is SEHNR and CDR2 FQNEAQ (reference sequence). This CDR3 spans 12 amino acids. CDR3 protein: CASSLEVGEQYF. The CDR3, as DNA: TGTGCCAGCAGCTTAGAAGTGGGCGAGCAGTACTTC. Variable domain in full (rest from reference TRBV7-9 and TRBJ2-7): DTGVSQNPRHKITKRGQNVTFRCDPISEHNRLYWYRQTLGQGPEFLTYFQNEAQLEKSRLLSDRFSAERPKGSFSTLEIQRTEQGDSAMYLCASSLEVGEQYFGPGTRLTVT.

The chain couples TRBV11-1 to TRBJ2-7; D is unclear. CDR1 SGHAT and CDR2 FQDESV come from the germline V gene (reference sequence). The CDR3 is 14 residues long. V was cut by 3 bases and J by 6 bases, with 15 bases left in between. CDR3 coding DNA: TGTGCCAGCAGCTTGGACGGACCCGCTCTCGAGCAGTACTTC. This translates into CASSLDGPALEQYF. The whole variable domain, filled in from reference TRBV11-1 and TRBJ2-7, reads EAEVAQSPRYKITEKSQAVAFWCDPISGHATLYWYRQILGQGPELLVQFQDESVVDDSQLPKDRFSAERLKGVDSTLKIQPAELGDSAMYLCASSLDGPALEQYFGPGTRLTVT.

The gene calls are TRBV6-5 and TRBJ1-2; D might be TRBD1 (6 bases). The CDR3 is 12 amino acids. CDR1 is MNHEY, CDR2 SVGAGI, per germline. V was clipped by 5 bases and J by 5 bases, with 9 bases between them. The CDR3 loop is CASSAQGYGYTF. For the CDR3, the DNA is TGTGCCAGCAGTGCCCAGGGGTATGGCTACACCTTC.

V usage is TRBV2 and J usage is TRBJ2-2, with 8 nucleotides matching TRBD2. The CDR3 is 16 residues long. V gave up 4 bases and J gave up 0 bases; unmatched junction bases: 4. Germline CDR1 is SNHLY and CDR2 is FYNNEI. The CDR3 sequence is CASSGLAGSNTGELFF. DNA for the CDR3: TGTGCCAGCAGTGGATTAGCGGGATCGAACACCGGGGAGCTGTTTTTT.

The chain is built from TRBV10-3 and TRBJ1-2; tentative D call: TRBD1 (5 bases). The V gene lost 6 bases and the J gene lost 5 bases, with 10 bases spanning the gap. Per germline, CDR1 ENHRY and CDR2 SYGVKD. The CDR3 is 12 residues long. Here the CDR3 DNA reads TGTGCCATCAGCGGGGGACGGTATGGCTACACCTTC. It yields the protein CAISGGRYGYTF.

The chain combines TRBV11-3 with TRBJ1-1; D possibly corresponds to TRBD1 (5 bases). V was shortened by 7 bases and J by 0 bases, with 15 bases between the two germline ends. Germline V gene data show CDR1 as SGHNT and CDR2 as YENEEA. The CDR3 consists of 15 residues. The CDR3 region has the DNA TGTGCCAGCACCTCCCCGGGGCGGGTGAACACTGAAGCTTTCTTT. Its translation is CASTSPGRVNTEAFF. The full variable domain, its missing parts supplied by reference TRBV11-3 and TRBJ1-1, is EAGVVQSPRYKIIEKKQPVAFWCNPISGHNTLYWYLQNLGQGPELLIRYENEEAVDDSQLPKDRFSAERLKGVDSTLKIQPAELGDSAVYLCASTSPGRVNTEAFFGQGTRLTVV.

This rearrangement joins TRBV18 to TRBJ1-4; 8 bases map to TRBD1. The J segment lost 0 bases and the V segment lost 3 bases, leaving 3 bases of the junction unmatched. This CDR3 has 16 amino acids. The germline V gene encodes CDR1 KGHSH and CDR2 LQKENI. The CDR3 protein is CASSPADRATNEKLFF. The DNA for the CDR3 is TGTGCCAGCTCACCGGCGGACAGGGCAACTAATGAAAAACTGTTTTTT. Looking up the rest from reference TRBV18 and TRBJ1-4 gives the full variable domain: NAGVMQNPRHLVRRRGQEARLRCSPMKGHSHVYWYRQLPEEGLKFMVYLQKENIIDESGMPKERFSAEFPKEGPSILRIQQVVRGDSAAYFCASSPADRATNEKLFFGSGTQLSVL.

The chain joins TRBV18 to TRBJ1-4; D unresolved. CDR3 length: 15 amino acids. Germline-derived CDR1 and CDR2 are KGHSH and LQKENI. The V end lost 3 bases, the J end lost 0 bases, and 8 bases lay between the germline ends. CDR3 DNA sequence: TGTGCCAGCTCACCTGACCGAGCAACTAATGAAAAACTGTTTTTT. This translates into CASSPDRATNEKLFF. The variable domain in full, with the rest retrieved from reference TRBV18 and TRBJ1-4, is NAGVMQNPRHLVRRRGQEARLRCSPMKGHSHVYWYRQLPEEGLKFMVYLQKENIIDESGMPKERFSAEFPKEGPSILRIQQVVRGDSAAYFCASSPDRATNEKLFFGSGTQLSVL.

The chain has TRBV9 and TRBJ2-1, with D perhaps TRBD2 (5 bases). Trimming cost V 0 bases and J 0 bases, with 10 bases left between them. CDR1 is SGDLS and CDR2 is YYNGEE in the germline V gene. This CDR3 has 16 amino acids. DNA for the CDR3: TGTGCCAGCAGCGTAGGAGGGAGCATCTCCTACAATGAGCAGTTCTTC. Translated, it gives CASSVGGSISYNEQFF.

V gene TRBV2 combines with J gene TRBJ2-2, with TRBD1 matching over 9 bases. Trimming cost V 6 bases and J 4 bases; bases outside gene matches: 6. The CDR3 is 15 residues long. Germline values: CDR1 SNHLY, CDR2 FYNNEI. The CDR3 nucleotides are TGTGCCAGCAGACAGGGGGCAAGAGGCACCGGGGAGCTGTTTTTT. As protein: CASRQGARGTGELFF.

The gene calls are TRBV11-3 and TRBJ2-5, with a tentative D call TRBD2 (6 bases). The length of the CDR3 is 11 residues. Deletions cut 5 bases from V and 10 bases from J, with 11 bases between. Germline CDR1 reads SGHNT; CDR2 reads YENEEA. Here the CDR3 reads CASSLVGGQYF. CDR3 nucleotides: TGTGCCAGCAGCCTAGTGGGGGGCCAGTACTTC.

The CDR3 here is CASSEGGASYEQYF. In nucleotides, the CDR3 is TGTGCCAGTTCGGAAGGAGGGGCCTCCTACGAGCAGTACTTC. The chain is built from TRBV19 and TRBJ2-7; possibly TRBD2 for D (6 bases). V lost 8 bases and J lost 0, with 14 bases in between. This CDR3 contains 14 residues. In germline, CDR1 is LNHDA, CDR2 SQIVND (reference sequence).

CDR3 in amino acids: CSARENTEAFF. The CDR3 DNA reads TGCAGTGCTAGAGAGAACACTGAAGCTTTCTTT. The chain employs TRBV20-1 and TRBJ1-1; D remains ambiguous. The CDR3 consists of 11 residues. Trimming took off 0 bases at V and 1 base at J, with 0 bases between the two ends. Germline assignment: CDR1 DFQATT and CDR2 SNEGSKA (reference sequence).

J is TRBJ2-7 and V is TRBV5-4; 7 bases align to TRBD1. The CDR3 extends over 15 amino acids. V shed 1 base, J shed 0 bases, and the junction held 4 bases outside the gene matches. The V gene's germline CDR1 is SGHNT and CDR2 YYREEE (reference sequence). CDR3 sequence (DNA): TGTGCCAGCAGCTTGCCCGGGACAGCCTCCTACGAGCAGTACTTC. Encoded protein: CASSLPGTASYEQYF.

Worth noting for this clone: The same CDR3 also results from other DNA sequences found in this sample. The rearrangement uses TRBV9 and TRBJ1-2; 8 nucleotides line up with TRBD1. After removal of 2 bases from V and 4 bases from J, the junction contained 4 bases not matched to a gene. This CDR3 is built from 14 residues. CDR1 and CDR2 (germline): SGDLS, YYNGEE. CDR3: CASSVGQGAYGYTF. In DNA, the CDR3 is TGTGCCAGCAGCGTGGGCCAGGGGGCCTATGGCTACACCTTC.

The V call is TRBV21-1, the J call TRBJ1-5. TRBV21-1 is a pseudogene locus. The CDR3 length is 15 residues. CDR3: CASSKGGYRYQPQHF. CDR3 coding DNA: TGTGCCAGCAGCAAAGGGGGGTACCGCTATCAGCCCCAGCATTTT.

This clone appeared a single time. V gene TRBV7-8 combines with J gene TRBJ2-5; D may be TRBD1 or TRBD2 (6 bases each). The CDR3 sequence is 18 residues long. The V gene lost 5 bases and the J gene lost 1 base, with 23 bases spanning the gap. Germline V CDR1 and CDR2: SGHVS, FQNEAQ. In DNA, the CDR3 is TGTGCCAGCAGCCCCGCGAGGTCGGGGGCAGCGGGCCAAGAGACCCAGTACTTC. Protein sequence: CASSPARSGAAGQETQYF. The full variable domain, with the rest looked up from reference TRBV7-8 and TRBJ2-5, is GAGVSQSPRYKVAKRGQDVALRCDPISGHVSLFWYQQALGQGPEFLTYFQNEAQLDKSGLPSDRFFAERPEGSVSTLKIQRTQQEDSAVYLCASSPARSGAAGQETQYFGPGTRLLVL.